One sample yielded the 17 T cell receptor beta chains listed below, sequenced in a study of radiation and T cells in renal cell carcinoma. This sample's time point: baseline pretreatment blood. Treatment described: 15 Gy SBRT to primary tumor, nephrectomy 4 weeks later. Some clones are missing from TCRdb's copy, which holds only in-frame ones; the method was immunoSEQ multiplex PCR. Of roughly 150,000 clones listed, about 87% are singletons. Sequenced here: blood, sampled from a patient whose treatment included radiotherapy and nephrectomy. The receptor set was obtained from a woman in her seventies with renal cell carcinoma.

The V gene is TRBV2, the J gene TRBJ1-2, with 9 bases identical to TRBD1. CDR1 is SNHLY and CDR2 is FYNNEI in the germline V gene. Trimming at V came to 7 bases and at J to 10 bases, leaving 7 bases not matched to a gene. The CDR3 is made up of 12 amino acids. The CDR3 bases are TGTGCCAGCACCAGGACAGGGGAAGCCTACACCTTC. Residues: CASTRTGEAYTF.

The gene calls are TRBV5-1 and TRBJ1-6; D gene unclear. Germline CDR1 SGHRS, CDR2 YFSETQ. The CDR3 covers 14 residues. Deletions cut 2 bases from V and 9 bases from J, with 12 bases between. CDR3 DNA sequence: TGCGCCAGCAGCTTTGTAGCCAAAGGTTCACCCCTCCACTTT. Translated: CASSFVAKGSPLHF.

The chain carries TRBV11-3 and TRBJ2-3; no reliable D call. Germline lookup yields CDR1 SGHNT and CDR2 YENEEA. The V end lost 4 bases, the J end lost 4 bases, and 6 bases lay between the germline ends. The CDR3 is made up of 12 amino acids. CDR3 DNA: TGTGCCAGCAGCTCCCCGGCAGATACGCAGTATTTT. This gives the protein CASSSPADTQYF.

The V gene is TRBV7-9, the J gene TRBJ2-3; 13 bases agree with TRBD2. Germline assignment: CDR1 SEHNR and CDR2 FQNEAQ (reference sequence). The CDR3 spans 15 residues. The trim removed 4 bases at V and 6 bases at J, leaving 4 bases unmatched. CDR3 amino acids: CASSSGLAGLDTQYF. CDR3 sequence (DNA): TGTGCCAGCAGCTCGGGACTAGCGGGATTGGATACGCAGTATTTT.

The chain uses TRBV5-1 and TRBJ2-1, with TRBD1 matching over 7 bases. The trim removed 4 bases at V and 3 bases at J, leaving 7 bases unmatched. This CDR3 is 15 amino acids long. Germline CDR1 SGHRS, CDR2 YFSETQ. CDR3 sequence reads: CASSTSGTDYNEQFF. The CDR3 DNA follows: TGCGCCAGCAGCACCTCCGGGACAGACTACAATGAGCAGTTCTTC.

The chain is built from TRBV11-3 and TRBJ2-3; 7 nucleotides match TRBD2. Germline trimming cut 8 bases from V and 1 base from J; bases unmatched to any gene: 6. Germline loops: CDR1 SGHNT, CDR2 YENEEA. The CDR3 consists of 14 residues. The CDR3 loop is CASARGGGTDTQYF. CDR3 nucleotides: TGTGCCAGCGCCCGTGGGGGGGGCACAGATACGCAGTATTTT.

The V call is TRBV6-1, the J call TRBJ2-7; D gene ambiguous. Germline CDR1 reads MNHNS; CDR2 reads SASEGT. Trimming removed 2 bases from V and 3 bases from J, with 8 bases in between. The CDR3 has 13 amino acids. Here the CDR3 DNA reads TGTGCCAGCAGTGAAAGGACCATCTACGAGCAGTACTTC. Amino acids: CASSERTIYEQYF.

V gene TRBV6-5 combines with J gene TRBJ2-3, with D maybe TRBD1 (5 bases). The CDR3 loop spans 15 amino acids. Trimming took 2 bases from V and 2 from J, leaving 11 bases between them. Looked up from germline, CDR1 is MNHEY and CDR2 is SVGAGI. The CDR3 loop is CASSYNRFNTDTQYF. The DNA for the CDR3 is TGTGCCAGCAGTTACAACAGGTTCAACACAGATACGCAGTATTTT.

The V and J genes are TRBV19 and TRBJ2-7; unclear D gene. The CDR3 runs to 15 residues. The V gene's germline CDR1 is LNHDA and CDR2 SQIVND (reference sequence). V lost 0 bases to trimming and J lost 2 bases, with 11 bases between them. The DNA for the CDR3 is TGTGCCAGTAGTATAGAAGGAACGAACGCCTACGAGCAGTACTTC. Protein product: CASSIEGTNAYEQYF.

The rearrangement uses TRBV7-3 and TRBJ2-7; a possible D gene is TRBD2 (6 bases). Germline V gives CDR1 SGHTA, CDR2 FQGTGA. V gave up 1 base and J gave up 5 bases, with 15 bases separating them. This CDR3 region has 15 residues. CDR3 amino acids: CASSLKVRGNHEQYF. DNA for the CDR3: TGTGCCAGCAGCTTAAAAGTCCGGGGGAATCACGAGCAGTACTTC.

The chain combines TRBV11-2 with TRBJ2-1, with 11 bases lining up with TRBD2. The length of the CDR3 is 15 residues. Germline values: CDR1 SGHAT, CDR2 FQNNGV. V was clipped by 4 bases and J by 7 bases; unmatched bases: 6. This chain's CDR3 is CASSSGLAVGNEQFF. CDR3 DNA sequence: TGTGCCAGCAGCTCGGGACTAGCGGTGGGTAATGAGCAGTTCTTC.

This chain uses TRBV14 with TRBJ2-7; D tentatively fits TRBD1 or TRBD2 (5 bases each). Germline CDR1 and CDR2: SGHDN and FVKESK. The CDR3 is made up of 13 amino acids. Trimming pared 1 base from V and 9 bases from J, leaving 13 bases between. CDR3 region: CASSQVRGAVQYF. CDR3 DNA sequence: TGTGCCAGCAGCCAAGTCCGGGGCGCGGTGCAGTACTTC.

In this sample, this clone turned up once. This chain links TRBV12-5 with TRBJ2-7; 11 bases fit TRBD1. The CDR3 is made up of 17 amino acids. Germline CDR1 reads LGHNT; CDR2 reads FRNRAP. Trimming took 2 bases from V and 3 from J; bases not matched to a gene: 9. In DNA form, the CDR3 reads TGTGCTAGTGGTTTGTTACACGGGACAGGGGGAGTCTACGAGCAGTACTTC. Amino acids: CASGLLHGTGGVYEQYF.

This chain joins TRBV28 and TRBJ1-4; 9 nucleotides agree with TRBD1. Germline CDR1 MDHEN, CDR2 SYDVKM. After removal of 5 bases from V and 1 base from J, the junction contained 11 bases not matched to a gene. This CDR3 has 18 amino acids. CDR3 in DNA: TGTGCCAGCAGTGCCATGACAGGGGGTACAGTAACTAATGAAAAACTGTTTTTT. Amino acid sequence: CASSAMTGGTVTNEKLFF. Using reference TRBV28 and TRBJ1-4 for the parts outside the CDR3, the full variable domain is DVKVTQSSRYLVKRTGEKVFLECVQDMDHENMFWYRQDPGLGLRLIYFSYDVKMKEKGDIPEGYSVSREKKERFSLILESASTNQTSMYLCASSAMTGGTVTNEKLFFGSGTQLSVL.

The V call is TRBV7-2, the J call TRBJ2-1; 12 nucleotides match TRBD2. Trimming took 2 bases from V and 5 from J; bases not matched to a gene: 7. The CDR3 has 17 amino acids. Looked up from germline, CDR1 is SGHTA and CDR2 is FQGNSA. CDR3 DNA: TGTGCCAGCAGCTTATACGCTAGCGGGGGGGGTAACAATGAGCAGTTCTTC. This sequence encodes CASSLYASGGGNNEQFF.

The chain has TRBV9 and TRBJ1-3; tentatively, D is TRBD1 (5 bases). The CDR3 loop spans 15 amino acids. Germline V gene sequence: CDR1 SGDLS, CDR2 YYNGEE. The V gene lost 3 bases and the J gene lost 0 bases, with 10 bases spanning the gap. In DNA, the CDR3 is TGTGCCAGCAGCGCAAGCGACAGCTCTGGAAACACCATATATTTT. It encodes CASSASDSSGNTIYF.

The chain is built from TRBV2 and TRBJ2-5, with a possible D match to TRBD2 (7 bases). The CDR3 totals 14 residues. V lost 4 bases, J lost 5 bases, and 14 bases lay in between. CDR1 is SNHLY, CDR2 FYNNEI, per germline. Here the CDR3 reads CASSVVGGLETQYF. The CDR3 DNA reads as TGTGCCAGCAGTGTGGTGGGGGGGCTGGAGACCCAGTACTTC.